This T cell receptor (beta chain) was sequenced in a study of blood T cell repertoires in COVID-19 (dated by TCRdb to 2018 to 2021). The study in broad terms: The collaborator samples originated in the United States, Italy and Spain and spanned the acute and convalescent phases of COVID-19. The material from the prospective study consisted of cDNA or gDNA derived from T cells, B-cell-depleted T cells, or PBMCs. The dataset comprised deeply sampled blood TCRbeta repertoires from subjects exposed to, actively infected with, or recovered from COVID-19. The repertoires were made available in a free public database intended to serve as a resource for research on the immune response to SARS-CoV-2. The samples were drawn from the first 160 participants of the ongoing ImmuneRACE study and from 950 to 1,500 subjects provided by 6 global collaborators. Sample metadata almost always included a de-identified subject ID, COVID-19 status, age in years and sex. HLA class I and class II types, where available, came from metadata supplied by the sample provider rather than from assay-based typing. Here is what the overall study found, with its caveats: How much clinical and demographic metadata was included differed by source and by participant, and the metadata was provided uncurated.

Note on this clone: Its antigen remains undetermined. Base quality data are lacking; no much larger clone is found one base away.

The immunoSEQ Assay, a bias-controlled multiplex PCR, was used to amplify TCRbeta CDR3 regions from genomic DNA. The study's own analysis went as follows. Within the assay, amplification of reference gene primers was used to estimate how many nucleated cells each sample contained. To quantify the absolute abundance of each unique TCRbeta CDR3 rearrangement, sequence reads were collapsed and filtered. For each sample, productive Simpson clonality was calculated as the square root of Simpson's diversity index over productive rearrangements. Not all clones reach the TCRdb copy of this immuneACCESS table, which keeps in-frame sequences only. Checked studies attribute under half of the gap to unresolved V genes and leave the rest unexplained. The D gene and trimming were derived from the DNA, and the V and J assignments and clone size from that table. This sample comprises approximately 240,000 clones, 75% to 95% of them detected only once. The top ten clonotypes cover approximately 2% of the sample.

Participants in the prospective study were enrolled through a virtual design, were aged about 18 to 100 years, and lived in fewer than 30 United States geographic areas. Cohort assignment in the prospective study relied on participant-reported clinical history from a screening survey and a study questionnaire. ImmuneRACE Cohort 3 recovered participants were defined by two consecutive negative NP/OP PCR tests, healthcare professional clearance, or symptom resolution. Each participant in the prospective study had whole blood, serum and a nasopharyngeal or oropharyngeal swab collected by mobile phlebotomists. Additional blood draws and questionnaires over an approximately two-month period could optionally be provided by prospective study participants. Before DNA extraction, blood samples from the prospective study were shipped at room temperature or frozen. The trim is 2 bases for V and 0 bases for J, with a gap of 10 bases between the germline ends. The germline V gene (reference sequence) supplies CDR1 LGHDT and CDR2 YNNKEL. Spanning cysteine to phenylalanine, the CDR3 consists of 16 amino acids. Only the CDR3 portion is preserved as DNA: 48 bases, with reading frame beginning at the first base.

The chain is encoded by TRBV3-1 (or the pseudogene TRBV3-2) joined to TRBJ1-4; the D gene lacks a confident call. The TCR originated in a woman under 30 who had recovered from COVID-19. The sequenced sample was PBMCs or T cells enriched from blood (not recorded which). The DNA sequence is TGTGCCAGCAGCCAAAACCGGGTAGCAACTAATGAAAAACTGTTTTTT. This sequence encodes CASSQNRVATNEKLFF.